Each of the 27 T cell receptor beta chains below was sequenced from the same sample in a study of CD4 T cells in relation to SARS-CoV-2 and coronaviruses. CD4+ T cells from unexposed donors were obtained before the COVID-19 pandemic (2011-2018). After ten to eleven days of culture, CD4+ T cells were isolated. What these receptors recognize is not known. Generated by immunoSEQ multiplex PCR, the TCRdb table keeps only in-frame clones and is missing some. The sample carries roughly 30,000 clones, around three quarters recorded once. The specimen was CD4+ T cells from PBMCs, cultured in vitro. The origin of the receptors is a human donor in good health.

The V gene is TRBV3-1 (or the pseudogene TRBV3-2), the J gene TRBJ2-1, with no clear D. Germline values: CDR1 LGHDT, CDR2 YNNKEL (reference sequence). Trimming took off 0 bases at V and 5 bases at J, with 11 bases between the two ends. This CDR3 is built from 15 residues. CDR3 loop: CASSQDRPRDNEQFF. DNA of the CDR3: TGTGCCAGCAGCCAAGATAGACCAAGGGACAATGAGCAGTTCTTC.

This rearrangement joins TRBV9 to TRBJ2-2; 11 nucleotides line up with TRBD1. Germline CDR1 SGDLS, CDR2 YYNGEE. The CDR3 length is 16 residues. Germline trimming cut 5 bases from V and 4 bases from J; bases unmatched to any gene: 7. The CDR3 DNA is TGTGCCAGCAGGAGCAAAGGGACAGGGGGCACCGGGGAGCTGTTTTTT. Translation gives CASRSKGTGGTGELFF.

The gene calls are TRBV6-5 and TRBJ2-2; 10 bases match TRBD2. The CDR3 loop spans 16 amino acids. Germline V gene sequence: CDR1 MNHEY, CDR2 SVGAGI. V trimming: 0 bases; J trimming: 4 bases; junction bases outside the gene matches: 2. CDR3 sequence: CASSYSSGGATGELFF. The CDR3 DNA reads as TGTGCCAGCAGTTACTCGAGCGGGGGGGCCACCGGGGAGCTGTTTTTT.

This sequence joins TRBV25-1 and TRBJ2-1; D uncertain. Germline V gene data show CDR1 as MGHDK and CDR2 as SYGVNS. V lost 0 bases to trimming and J lost 8 bases, with 14 bases between them. The CDR3 has 15 residues. DNA of the CDR3: TGTGCCAGCAGTGAATATGAAGACCTCCGGGATGAGCAGTTCTTC. This gives the protein CASSEYEDLRDEQFF.

This clone was recorded once. The chain is built from TRBV19 and TRBJ2-6; 9 bases agree with TRBD1. With V trimmed by 6 bases and J by 3 bases, 9 bases remained unmatched. Germline CDR1 LNHDA, CDR2 SQIVND (reference sequence). This CDR3 contains 17 residues. The CDR3 reads CASSITGTGLGANVLTF. CDR3 DNA: TGTGCCAGTAGCATCACCGGGACAGGGCTTGGGGCCAACGTCCTGACTTTC.

This clone was seen only a few times. The rearrangement joins TRBV7-2 to TRBJ1-2; 8 bases are shared with TRBD1. Germline CDR1 is SGHTA and CDR2 is FQGNSA. The CDR3 contains 16 residues. The ends lost 5 bases at V and 3 bases at J; junction bases unmatched: 11. The CDR3 nucleotides are TGTGCCAGCAGCATGTTACCGGGACAGGCGTACTATGGCTACACCTTC. Translating gives CASSMLPGQAYYGYTF.

The V gene is TRBV7-8, the J gene TRBJ2-7, with 10 bases fitting TRBD2. Germline values: CDR1 SGHVS, CDR2 FQNEAQ. There are 16 residues in the CDR3. The trim removed 4 bases at V and 5 bases at J, leaving 11 bases unmatched. The CDR3 DNA reads as TGTGCCAGCAGCTCGGGGGGCGGACTAGCGGAGCACGAGCAGTACTTC. This sequence encodes CASSSGGGLAEHEQYF.

The chain has TRBV18 and TRBJ1-1; TRBD1 matches at 10 bases. The V gene end was trimmed by 3 bases and the J gene end by 6 bases; junction bases not matched to a gene: 10. The CDR3 loop spans 16 amino acids. Per the germline V gene, CDR1 is KGHSH and CDR2 is LQKENI. Here the CDR3 reads CASSPGSGTGESEAFF. The DNA of the CDR3 is TGTGCCAGCTCACCGGGCTCCGGGACAGGGGAGTCTGAAGCTTTCTTT.

The table lists this clone with a count of one. This chain uses TRBV3-1 (or the pseudogene TRBV3-2) with TRBJ2-5, with 10 nucleotides matching TRBD1. This CDR3 has 16 amino acids. V lost 4 bases and J lost 0; bases outside the gene matches: 5. Looked up from germline, CDR1 is LGHDT and CDR2 is YNNKEL (reference sequence). CDR3 bases: TGTGCCAGCAGCCCTCCGGGACAGGGGTACCAAGAGACCCAGTACTTC. It encodes CASSPPGQGYQETQYF.

A few counts support this clone. This chain links TRBV27 with TRBJ2-1; D is perhaps TRBD2 (7 bases). The CDR3 loop spans 18 amino acids. The V end was cut by 0 bases, the J end by 6 bases, with 21 bases between. Per the germline V gene, CDR1 is MNHEY and CDR2 is SMNVEV (reference sequence). The CDR3 DNA sequence: TGTGCCAGCAGTTTATCGTGTCGTGAGGGGGGAGGGTGCAATGAGCAGTTCTTC. Residues: CASSLSCREGGGCNEQFF.

V and J are TRBV29-1 and TRBJ2-7; 9 positions agree with TRBD1. Trimming at V came to 7 bases and at J to 3 bases, leaving 7 bases not matched to a gene. Per the germline V gene, CDR1 is SQVTM and CDR2 is ANQGSEA. The CDR3 is made up of 13 amino acids. The CDR3 DNA reads as TGCAGCGAACCGGGACAGGGACACTACGAGCAGTACTTC. It specifies CSEPGQGHYEQYF.

This clone appeared once. The chain has TRBV5-4 and TRBJ2-7, with 12 bases lining up with TRBD2. Per germline, CDR1 SGHNT and CDR2 YYREEE (reference sequence). The V gene end was trimmed by 5 bases and the J gene end by 7 bases; junction bases not matched to a gene: 10. The CDR3 has 15 amino acids. CDR3 loop: CASSERLAGAGEQYF. The DNA of the CDR3 is TGTGCCAGCAGTGAGCGACTAGCGGGAGCCGGAGAGCAGTACTTC. Supplemented by reference TRBV5-4 and TRBJ2-7, the full variable domain reads ETGVTQSPTHLIKTRGQQVTLRCSSQSGHNTVSWYQQALGQGPQFIFQYYREEENGRGNFPPRFSGLQFPNYSSELNVNALELDDSALYLCASSERLAGAGEQYFGPGTRLTVT.

In its sample, this clone was seen a few times. CDR3 residues: CASSVVGLNTDTQYF. The CDR3 coding sequence is TGTGCCAGCAGCGTAGTCGGACTGAACACAGATACGCAGTATTTT. The rearrangement joins TRBV9 to TRBJ2-3, with D possibly matching TRBD2 (5 bases). CDR3 length equals 15 residues. Per the germline V gene, CDR1 is SGDLS and CDR2 is YYNGEE. V was clipped by 0 bases and J by 2 bases, with 10 bases between them.

The J gene is TRBJ1-2, the V gene TRBV18; 10 bases are a match to TRBD1. The CDR3 has 16 amino acids. The V and J ends lost 4 bases and 8 bases, in that order; junction bases with no gene match: 13. Per germline, CDR1 KGHSH and CDR2 LQKENI. CDR3 DNA: TGTGCCAGCTCACAGTCCGTGGGACAGGGGTTAGGCGGCTACACCTTC. Translation gives CASSQSVGQGLGGYTF.

The chain's CDR3 is CASKSGGAAGELFF. The CDR3 nucleotides read TGCGCCAGCAAAAGCGGGGGGGCAGCTGGGGAGCTGTTTTTT. The chain is built from TRBV10-2 and TRBJ2-2; 10 bases line up with TRBD2. Germline assignment: CDR1 WSHSY and CDR2 SAAADI. The CDR3 has 14 residues. V was clipped by 7 bases and J by 8 bases; unmatched bases: 7.

The chain employs TRBV7-2 and TRBJ1-6; 8 bases match TRBD1. The CDR3 sequence is 16 residues long. Trimming cost V 4 bases and J 9 bases; bases outside gene matches: 11. CDR1 and CDR2 from the germline V gene are SGHTA and FQGNSA. This CDR3 reads CASSYGGQATGSPLHF. The CDR3 nucleotides read TGTGCCAGCAGCTACGGGGGACAGGCCACCGGTTCACCCCTCCACTTT. The full variable domain, rest sourced from reference TRBV7-2 and TRBJ1-6, is GAGVSQSPSNKVTEKGKDVELRCDPISGHTALYWYRQSLGQGLEFLIYFQGNSAPDKSGLPSDRFSAERTGGSVSTLTIQRTQQEDSAVYLCASSYGGQATGSPLHFGNGTRLTVT.

This clone was picked up a small number of times. V usage is TRBV5-1 and J usage is TRBJ1-6; D unresolved. V lost 3 bases and J lost 10, with 14 bases in between. The CDR3 extends over 14 amino acids. CDR1 and CDR2 (germline): SGHRS, YFSETQ. CDR3: CASSWEQSTSPLHF. The CDR3 coding sequence is TGCGCCAGCAGCTGGGAGCAAAGCACATCACCCCTCCACTTT.

This clone was counted once. As DNA, the CDR3 is TGTGCCAGCAGCGAGGGGGGGTTAGCGGGGGCCTACGAGCAGTACTTC. Translating it yields CASSEGGLAGAYEQYF. The J gene is TRBJ2-7, the V gene TRBV9, with 9 bases matching TRBD2. Germline V gives CDR1 SGDLS, CDR2 YYNGEE. V was pared by 3 bases and J by 2 bases, with 9 bases of the junction left unmatched. This CDR3 has 16 residues.

The chain joins TRBV4-1 to TRBJ2-3; D gene unclear. Germline V gene sequence: CDR1 MGHRA, CDR2 YSYEKL. V shed 4 bases and J shed 2 bases, with 10 bases lying between them. CDR3 length: 14 residues. The CDR3 region has the DNA TGCGCCAGCAGCCTCCAACCCGACACAGATACGCAGTATTTT. This translates into CASSLQPDTDTQYF.

The V and J genes are TRBV5-6 and TRBJ2-1, with TRBD2 identical over 9 bases. V lost 4 bases, J lost 5 bases, and 10 bases stayed unmatched. Germline CDR1 reads SGHDT; CDR2 reads YYEEEE. The CDR3 runs 16 residues. The CDR3 DNA reads TGTGCCAGCAGCCCGCAGCAGGCTAGCGGGGACAATGAGCAGTTCTTC. Protein: CASSPQQASGDNEQFF.

The genes are TRBV9 and TRBJ1-6; D perhaps matches TRBD1 (5 bases). This CDR3 has 16 residues. CDR1 SGDLS and CDR2 YYNGEE come from the germline V gene. The V and J ends lost 4 bases and 0 bases respectively, with 11 bases between them. CDR3 nucleotides: TGTGCCAGCAGCCCCGGGGGGGGCTCCTATAATTCACCCCTCCACTTT. Translation: CASSPGGGSYNSPLHF.

This sequence joins TRBV7-2 and TRBJ1-2, with no clear D. Germline CDR1 SGHTA, CDR2 FQGNSA. The ends were cut back, 1 base at V and 3 bases at J, with 15 bases in the middle. The CDR3 is 16 amino acids. The DNA of the CDR3 is TGTGCCAGCAGCTTAGTGGTCTCATTCCCCCACTATGGCTACACCTTC. Its protein product is CASSLVVSFPHYGYTF.

V and J are TRBV6-5 and TRBJ1-1, with D possibly matching TRBD1 (6 bases). The CDR3 runs to 13 residues. CDR1 is MNHEY and CDR2 is SVGAGI in the germline V gene. V lost 7 bases and J 0 bases, leaving 9 bases between the germline ends. CDR3 in DNA: TGTGCCAGCAACGACAGGCTGAACACTGAAGCTTTCTTT. This codes for CASNDRLNTEAFF.

CDR3 protein: CASSLVDSSNQPQHF. As DNA, the CDR3 is TGTGCCAGCAGCTTAGTGGATTCTAGCAATCAGCCCCAGCATTTT. The chain couples TRBV7-2 to TRBJ1-5; D gene ambiguous. Germline assignment: CDR1 SGHTA and CDR2 FQGNSA. This CDR3 is 15 amino acids long. V lost 1 base and J lost 0, with 7 bases in between. Combining the CDR3 with reference TRBV7-2 and TRBJ1-5 gives the whole variable domain GAGVSQSPSNKVTEKGKDVELRCDPISGHTALYWYRQSLGQGLEFLIYFQGNSAPDKSGLPSDRFSAERTGGSVSTLTIQRTQQEDSAVYLCASSLVDSSNQPQHFGDGTRLSIL.

A few counts support this clone. The chain employs TRBV5-1 and TRBJ1-3; no clear D. CDR3 length equals 14 residues. Germline CDR1 and CDR2: SGHRS and YFSETQ. V lost 0 bases and J 6 bases, leaving 10 bases between the germline ends. The CDR3 DNA reads as TGCGCCAGCAGCTTGGGGCCCGGCCCAAACACCATATATTTT. It yields the protein CASSLGPGPNTIYF.

The J gene is TRBJ2-4, the V gene TRBV3-1 (or the pseudogene TRBV3-2), with D possibly called TRBD1 or TRBD2 (5 bases each). Germline CDR1 LGHDT, CDR2 YNNKEL (reference sequence). The germline V and J ends were trimmed by 0 bases and 7 bases, with 13 bases remaining between them. The CDR3 loop spans 15 amino acids. CDR3 loop: CASSQDVGVRNIQYF. The DNA for the CDR3 is TGTGCCAGCAGCCAAGATGTGGGGGTACGGAACATTCAGTACTTC.

The chain combines TRBV27 with TRBJ1-5; 7 bases line up with TRBD1. Germline lookup yields CDR1 MNHEY and CDR2 SMNVEV (reference sequence). This CDR3 is built from 14 residues. Losses at the gene ends were 6 bases for V and 1 base for J; bases not matched to a gene: 3. The CDR3 DNA follows: TGTGCCAGCAGGCTACAGGGGAGCAATCAGCCCCAGCATTTT. Protein product: CASRLQGSNQPQHF.